Below are 8 T cell receptor beta chains sequenced from a single sample in a study of shared clonotypes between healthy human individuals. Assay: immunoSEQ multiplex PCR; the TCRdb copy retains only in-frame clones and omits some. The table records about 2 million clones, just under 95% of them present only once. The naive CD8 fraction comprised CD45RO-negative cells positively selected for CCR7 and excluded terminally differentiated effector memory CD45RA+ cells. Sequencing was carried out using naive CD8+ T cells sorted from blood. The source of these receptors is a man aged 18 to 35 in good health.

In this sample, this clone turned up once. V and J are TRBV6-5 and TRBJ2-1, with 7 bases identical to TRBD1. This CDR3 region has 15 residues. Trimming took 6 bases from V and 0 from J; bases not matched to a gene: 5. Germline CDR1 and CDR2: MNHEY and SVGAGI. In nucleotides, the CDR3 is TGTGCCAGCAGGACAGGGCCTAGCTCCTACAATGAGCAGTTCTTC. Protein product: CASRTGPSSYNEQFF.

This clone was counted once. The genes are TRBV11-2 and TRBJ2-3, with 9 positions matching TRBD1. CDR1 is SGHAT and CDR2 is FQNNGV in the germline V gene. This CDR3 contains 15 residues. V gave up 4 bases and J gave up 6 bases; unmatched junction bases: 8. CDR3 DNA: TGTGCCAGCAGCTACAGGGGGCGGAACACGGATACGCAGTATTTT. Translating gives CASSYRGRNTDTQYF.

This clone was found once. Other DNA sequences of this sample code for an identical CDR3. V and J are TRBV6-5 and TRBJ2-7, with D maybe TRBD2 (6 bases). The CDR3 spans 13 residues. V was shortened by 6 bases and J by 3 bases, with 12 bases between the two germline ends. Looked up from germline, CDR1 is MNHEY and CDR2 is SVGAGI. The CDR3 loop reads CASSPGTVYEQYF. CDR3 bases: TGTGCCAGCAGCCCTGGGACTGTCTACGAGCAGTACTTC.

J is TRBJ1-1 and V is TRBV9, with TRBD1 identical over 7 bases. The length of the CDR3 is 15 residues. V dropped 6 bases and J dropped 4; count of bases not matched to a gene: 12. Germline loops: CDR1 SGDLS, CDR2 YYNGEE. As DNA, the CDR3 is TGTGCCAGCACCGCGGCAGGGGGGGAGGGCACTGAAGCTTTCTTT. Residues: CASTAAGGEGTEAFF.

As to this clone: The same CDR3 also results from other DNA sequences found in this sample. V gene TRBV9 combines with J gene TRBJ1-6; TRBD1 agrees at 9 bases. Looked up from germline, CDR1 is SGDLS and CDR2 is YYNGEE. The length of the CDR3 is 14 residues. Trimming took 2 bases from V and 7 from J; bases not matched to a gene: 1. This CDR3 is CASSVGQGNSPLHF. The CDR3 DNA reads TGTGCCAGCAGCGTGGGACAGGGAAATTCACCCCTCCACTTT.

The rearrangement links TRBV5-1 to TRBJ2-3; tentatively, D is TRBD1 or TRBD2 (6 bases each). Germline loops: CDR1 SGHRS, CDR2 YFSETQ. The CDR3 is made up of 13 amino acids. Trimming stripped 7 bases from V and 1 base from J, with 10 bases between. The CDR3 sequence: CASCRGGTDTQYF. The CDR3 DNA follows: TGCGCCAGCTGTAGGGGGGGCACAGATACGCAGTATTTT.

The CDR3 DNA follows: TGTGCCAGCAGTGAACCCAGGGGGCCCACCGGGGAGCTGTTTTTT. As protein: CASSEPRGPTGELFF. The rearrangement joins TRBV6-1 to TRBJ2-2; 8 bases line up with TRBD1. Germline lookup yields CDR1 MNHNS and CDR2 SASEGT. After removal of 2 bases from V and 4 bases from J, the junction contained 3 bases not matched to a gene. This CDR3 comprises 15 residues.

The rearrangement uses TRBV9 and TRBJ2-7, with 7 bases lining up with TRBD1. Germline trimming cut 0 bases from V and 0 bases from J; bases unmatched to any gene: 6. The length of the CDR3 is 16 residues. Looked up from germline, CDR1 is SGDLS and CDR2 is YYNGEE. The CDR3 spells CASSVGKGQNSYEQYF. The CDR3 bases are TGTGCCAGCAGCGTAGGTAAGGGACAGAACTCCTACGAGCAGTACTTC.